This T cell receptor beta chain stems from a study of blood T cells in healthy people across ages. General study points: Diversity estimated from one million T cells was considered an underestimate. With naive T cell percentage, TCR beta diversity showed a strong correlation.

The use of a sample-barcoded 5' primer and a J-beta primer mix characterized a second PCR of about 6 to 12 cycles. TCRdb reanalysed the 5' RACE reads using MiXCR and keeps one entry per CDR3 protein. Altogether approximately 670,000 distinct CDR3 sequences are present, 40% to 45% being singletons, with the ten largest covering 30%. Trimming removed 6 bases from V and 6 bases from J; junction bases left unmatched: 6. The CDR3 extends over 14 amino acids. Germline V gene lookup returns CDR1 DFQATT and CDR2 SNEGSKA (reference sequence). Healthy Caucasians from Russia aged about 6 to 90 served as donors. Each sample had at least 6 million PBMCs isolated. This clonotype has a handful of counts. What it binds is not known.

Sequenced material: blood. The chain employs TRBV20-1 and TRBJ2-7, with TRBD2 matching 15 bases. This TCR was recovered from a man of 80 years or more in good health. CDR3 sequence reads: CSARGTSGRIEQYF. The CDR3 coding sequence is TGCAGTGCCCGAGGGACTAGCGGGAGGATCGAGCAGTACTTC.